This paragraph covers one TCR beta chain sequence. Antigen unknown. The CDR3 contains 14 residues. V was trimmed by 3 bases and J by 3 bases, leaving 12 bases between them. Germline CDR1 reads SGHTA; CDR2 reads FQGNSA. This specimen belongs to a study of T cell repertoires in cytomegalovirus infection. On the study more broadly: An indication of both CMV infection and matching HLA type came from public TCR beta signatures.

Overall study results and limits: HLA-C-restricted CMV clonotypes gave the most frequent clonotype in two of eight donors.

TCRdb reanalysed the reads using MiXCR and keeps one entry per CDR3 protein. Of a few hundred thousand distinct CDR3 sequences in the sample, around two fifths were seen once. The source is a human donor in good health (CMV status not recorded). Some clones in this sample may be carry-over from other donors' samples. Sample: cultured PBMCs, taken from culture after CMV antigen stimulation. The rearrangement links TRBV7-2 to TRBJ2-7; the D call may be TRBD1 or TRBD2 (5 bases each). CDR3 region: CASSLGPTIYEQYF. The CDR3 DNA sequence: TGTGCCAGCAGCTTGGGACCGACGATCTACGAGCAGTACTTC.